This T cell receptor beta chain derives from a study of OX40 agonist ivuxolimab in advanced cancers. General study points: Dose levels from 0.1 to 3.0 mg/kg saw CD4+ and CD8+ blood T cells expand clonally by week 6. CD4+ T cells averaged fewer expanded clones than CD8+ T cells. Certain nonresponders additionally had low normalized T-cell clonal expansion.

On this clone: Antigen: not known.

CDR3 size: 12 residues. The V end lost 6 bases, the J end lost 10 bases, and 10 bases lay between the germline ends. CDR1 is MNHNY, CDR2 SVGAGI, per germline (reference sequence). The data were produced by immunoSEQ multiplex PCR, yet TCRdb's version contains in-frame clones alone and is incomplete. The sample lists under 80,000 clones, 90% occurring once. This clonotype was obtained from an adult with an advanced solid tumor such as melanoma, head and neck, liver or kidney cancer. This sample comprised CD4+ or CD8+ T cells sorted from blood, obtained in a trial of the OX40 agonist ivuxolimab. This chain joins TRBV6-6 and TRBJ1-6; TRBD1 is a possible D gene (5 bases). The CDR3 loop reads CASSRGDSPLHF. CDR3 nucleotide sequence: TGTGCCAGCAGCCGGGGGGACTCACCCCTCCACTTT.